A single sample gave rise to the 18 T cell receptor beta chains below, sequenced in a study of cytomegalovirus exposure and HLA in healthy donors. Produced via immunoSEQ multiplex PCR; TCRdb's table is partial and in-frame only. The table records about 130,000 clones, 89% of them present only once. Sequences were obtained from PBMCs. These TCRs come from a woman between 18 and 30 years old in good health and CMV-seropositive.

The CDR3, as DNA: TGTGCCAGCAGCCAAGAGCAGGACAGGCATCAAGAGACCCAGTACTTC. Translation gives CASSQEQDRHQETQYF. The chain links TRBV4-2 to TRBJ2-5; 7 bases are a match to TRBD1. Germline values: CDR1 LGHNA, CDR2 YNFKEQ. Trimming cost V 0 bases and J 2 bases; bases outside gene matches: 6. CDR3 size: 16 residues.

This chain's CDR3 is CASTGQGLGYTF. In DNA form, the CDR3 reads TGTGCCAGCACCGGACAGGGTTTGGGCTACACCTTC. This chain uses TRBV6-1 with TRBJ1-2; 8 bases are a match to TRBD1. Losses at the gene ends were 7 bases for V and 8 bases for J; bases not matched to a gene: 6. CDR1 is MNHNS and CDR2 is SASEGT in the germline V gene. The CDR3 sequence is 12 residues long.

This sequence joins TRBV7-6 and TRBJ2-3; no definite D call. V was shortened by 1 base and J by 4 bases, with 6 bases between the two germline ends. This CDR3 contains 13 residues. The germline gives CDR1 SGHVS, CDR2 FNYEAQ. CDR3 residues: CASSLVPADTQYF. The CDR3 DNA sequence: TGTGCCAGCAGCTTAGTGCCGGCAGATACGCAGTATTTT.

The chain links TRBV5-1 to TRBJ2-7; 8 bases align to TRBD1. CDR3 size: 17 residues. From germline, CDR1 is SGHRS and CDR2 YFSETQ. Trimming cost V 4 bases and J 1 base; bases outside gene matches: 13. CDR3 nucleotides: TGCGCCAGCAGCAAAATAACGAGCCGGGACAGGTCCTACGAGCAGTACTTC. Translated, it gives CASSKITSRDRSYEQYF.

This chain links TRBV2 with TRBJ1-4, with D possibly TRBD1 on 6 matching bases. V lost 2 bases and J lost 4, with 14 bases in between. The CDR3 is 16 amino acids. Germline V gene sequence: CDR1 SNHLY, CDR2 FYNNEI. CDR3 residues: CASSESRDTLNEKLFF. The CDR3 DNA sequence: TGTGCCAGCAGTGAAAGCAGGGACACCCTTAATGAAAAACTGTTTTTT.

This chain connects TRBV30 to TRBJ1-1; D is perhaps TRBD1 (6 bases). V shed 7 bases and J shed 11 bases, with 20 bases lying between them. The V gene's germline CDR1 is GTSNPN and CDR2 SVGIG (reference sequence). This CDR3 has 12 amino acids. CDR3 sequence (DNA): TGTGCCTCGAGATTTACAGGGTCTTCGGCTTTCTTT. This gives the protein CASRFTGSSAFF.

The chain is built from TRBV4-3 and TRBJ1-2; 8 positions agree with TRBD1. This CDR3 is 15 amino acids long. Germline V CDR1 and CDR2: LGHNA, YSLEER. V shed 3 bases and J 5 bases; nucleotides not matched to a gene: 8. The CDR3 spells CASSQGTGAEYGYTF. CDR3 sequence (DNA): TGCGCCAGCAGCCAGGGGACAGGAGCGGAATATGGCTACACCTTC.

The chain is built from TRBV6-5 and TRBJ1-6; 9 bases are shared with TRBD1. J lost 0 bases, V lost 7 bases, and 1 base had no gene match. Per germline, CDR1 MNHEY and CDR2 SVGAGI. The CDR3 sequence is 15 residues long. The CDR3 protein is CASKGQGSYNSPLHF. Written as DNA, the CDR3 is TGTGCCAGCAAGGGACAGGGCTCCTATAATTCACCCCTCCACTTT.

This clone has a handful of counts. The chain combines TRBV4-3 with TRBJ2-7, with D possibly being TRBD2 (7 bases). The germline V gene has CDR1 LGHNA and CDR2 YSLEER. This CDR3 contains 16 residues. Trimming shortened V by 0 bases and J by 6 bases, and 18 bases separated the two germline ends. For the CDR3, the DNA is TGCGCCAGCAGCCAAGATTGGGGCACAGGGAGGGGCGAGCAGTACTTC. Encoded protein: CASSQDWGTGRGEQYF.

This clone has a single count. DNA of the CDR3: TGCAGCGTTGAGCGGTCTGGCAGGGCGTACACAGATACGCAGTATTTT. It codes for CSVERSGRAYTDTQYF. J is TRBJ2-3 and V is TRBV29-1; D perhaps matches TRBD1 (5 bases). The germline V and J ends were trimmed by 3 bases and 2 bases, with 18 bases remaining between them. CDR3 length equals 16 residues. CDR1 is SQVTM and CDR2 is ANQGSEA in the germline V gene.

The chain carries TRBV6-1 and TRBJ2-2; D is uncertain. Germline lookup yields CDR1 MNHNS and CDR2 SASEGT. V was shortened by 2 bases and J by 7 bases, with 11 bases between the two germline ends. There are 14 residues in the CDR3. CDR3 in amino acids: CASSEIGSGGELFF. The CDR3 region has the DNA TGTGCCAGCAGTGAAATAGGATCGGGCGGGGAGCTGTTTTTT.

The chain is built from TRBV28 and TRBJ1-2; tentatively, D is TRBD1 (5 bases). CDR1 MDHEN and CDR2 SYDVKM come from the germline V gene. The CDR3 length is 11 residues. The CDR3: CACRRGGGYTF. The CDR3 region has the DNA TGTGCGTGTAGAAGGGGAGGCGGCTACACCTTC.

The V and J genes are TRBV4-2 and TRBJ2-7, with D maybe TRBD1 (5 bases). The germline V and J ends were trimmed by 0 bases and 6 bases, with 15 bases remaining between them. This CDR3 is 15 amino acids long. Germline V lookup: CDR1 LGHNA, CDR2 YNFKEQ. The CDR3 DNA reads as TGTGCCAGCAGCCAAGATCTGGGGCAGCTTCGCGAGCAGTACTTC. Encoded protein: CASSQDLGQLREQYF.

The chain is built from TRBV28 and TRBJ1-1; TRBD1 matches at 8 bases. Germline-derived CDR1 and CDR2 are MDHEN and SYDVKM. V trimming: 1 base; J trimming: 5 bases; junction bases outside the gene matches: 3. CDR3 length: 14 amino acids. CDR3 sequence (DNA): TGTGCCAGCAGTTTATCAGGGGGCCTAACTGAAGCTTTCTTT. This translates into CASSLSGGLTEAFF.

The rearrangement uses TRBV5-1 and TRBJ1-6, with unresolved D. The V gene lost 3 bases and the J gene lost 7 bases, with 8 bases spanning the gap. Germline V CDR1 and CDR2: SGHRS, YFSETQ. This CDR3 has 13 amino acids. The CDR3, as DNA: TGCGCCAGCAGCTCCTTAATCAATTCACCCCTCCACTTT. It yields the protein CASSSLINSPLHF. The whole variable domain, filled in from reference TRBV5-1 and TRBJ1-6, reads KAGVTQTPRYLIKTRGQQVTLSCSPISGHRSVSWYQQTPGQGLQFLFEYFSETQRNKGNFPGRFSGRQFSNSRSEMNVSTLELGDSALYLCASSSLINSPLHFGNGTRLTVT.

The rearrangement uses TRBV6-5 and TRBJ1-3; the D gene is possibly TRBD1 (5 bases). CDR3 length equals 15 residues. The V and J ends lost 8 bases and 0 bases respectively, with 14 bases between them. Germline V gene lookup returns CDR1 MNHEY and CDR2 SVGAGI. The CDR3 nucleotides read TGTGCCAGCTCCGACAGCAGACCCTCTGGAAACACCATATATTTT. It is translated as CASSDSRPSGNTIYF.

The chain recombines TRBV27 with TRBJ2-7, with a possible D match to TRBD2 (6 bases). CDR1 and CDR2 from the germline V gene are MNHEY and SMNVEV (reference sequence). With 9 bases removed from V and 3 bases from J, the gap between germline ends came to 15 bases. The length of the CDR3 is 13 residues. The CDR3 DNA reads as TGTGCCAGGCACCCGGGAGCTATCTACGAGCAGTACTTC. Translation: CARHPGAIYEQYF.

The chain carries TRBV21-1 and TRBJ1-5; the D call TRBD1 from the table was never checked on the DNA. TRBV21-1 corresponds to a pseudogene. The CDR3 is made up of 18 amino acids. CDR3 residues: CASSKDDCRTGRNQPQHF. CDR3 bases: TGTGCCAGCAGCAAAGACGATTGCAGGACAGGCCGCAATCAGCCCCAGCATTTT.